The clone carrying this T cell receptor beta chain turned up a few times. The data originate from a study of blood T cell repertoires in COVID-19. Germline assignment: CDR1 GTSNPN and CDR2 SVGIG (reference sequence). The CDR3 contains 17 residues. After removal of 6 bases from V and 0 bases from J, the junction contained 11 bases not matched to a gene. Assay: immunoSEQ multiplex PCR; the TCRdb copy retains only in-frame clones and omits some. The table has about 150,000 clones, about four fifths seen once. This TCR was recovered from a man in his sixties or seventies with acute or convalescent COVID-19. The sequenced material came from peripheral blood. The chain employs TRBV30 and TRBJ2-2; 9 nucleotides match TRBD2. CDR3 in DNA: TGTGCCTGTACTCGGGCTAGCGGGACCTCGAACACCGGGGAGCTGTTTTTT. This codes for CACTRASGTSNTGELFF.